This TCR beta chain was retrieved from a study of molecular identifiers for immune sequencing clone quantification. For the study at large: Across replicate runs, RNA obtained from about 20,000 or 100,000 naive CD8 cells was divided into five, with four undergoing sequencing. Whole-study findings and limits: Spike-in Jurkat TCR RNA from a single cell reportedly registered among about a million naive cells.

As CD8+CD4-CCR7+CD45RA+ cells, naive CD8 T cells were sorted. This clonotype was picked up a small number of times. Its specificity is unknown. Both previously described methods and listed TCR primers were employed to make bulk TCR libraries. One entry per CDR3 protein, called by TCRdb with MiXCR from the PCR reads. The sample consists of about 320,000 distinct CDR3 sequences, about a fifth of them appearing once. The germline V gene encodes CDR1 LGHNT and CDR2 FRNRAP. V lost 1 base and J lost 6, with 19 bases in between. CDR3 length equals 17 residues. Sequences were obtained from naive CD8+ T cells from blood, with Jurkat cell RNA spiked in. Subset noted: FACS-sorted CD8+CD4-CCR7+CD45RA+ naive T cells. This TCR was sampled from a human donor in good health. Some libraries in this study had Jurkat cell RNA spiked in. The chain has TRBV12-5 and TRBJ1-5; TRBD1 is a possible D gene (5 bases). For the CDR3, the DNA is TGTGCTAGTGGTTTGGCCCCCCATGATAAAAGGGGTCAGCCCCAGCATTTT. It encodes CASGLAPHDKRGQPQHF.